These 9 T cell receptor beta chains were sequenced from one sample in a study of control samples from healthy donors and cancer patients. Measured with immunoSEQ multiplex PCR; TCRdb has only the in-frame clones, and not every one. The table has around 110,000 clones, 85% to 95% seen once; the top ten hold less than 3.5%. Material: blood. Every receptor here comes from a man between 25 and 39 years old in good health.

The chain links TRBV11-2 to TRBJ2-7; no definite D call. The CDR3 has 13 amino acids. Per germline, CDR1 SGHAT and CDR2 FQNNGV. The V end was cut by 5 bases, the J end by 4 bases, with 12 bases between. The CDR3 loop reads CASSPTASYEQYV. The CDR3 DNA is TGTGCCAGCAGCCCGACCGCCTCTTACGAGCAGTACGTC.

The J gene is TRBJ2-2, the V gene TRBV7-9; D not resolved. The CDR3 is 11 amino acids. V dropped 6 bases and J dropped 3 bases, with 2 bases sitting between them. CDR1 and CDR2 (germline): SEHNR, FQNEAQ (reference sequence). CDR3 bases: TGTGCCAGCAGTTACACCGGGGAGCTGTTTTTT. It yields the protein CASSYTGELFF.

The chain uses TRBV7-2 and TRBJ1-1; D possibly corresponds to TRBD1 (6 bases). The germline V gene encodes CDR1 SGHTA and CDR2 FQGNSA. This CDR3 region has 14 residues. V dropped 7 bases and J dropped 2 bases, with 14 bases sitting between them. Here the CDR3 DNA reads TGTGCCAGCACCGGCAGGGGCCCTAACACTGAAGCTTTCTTT. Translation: CASTGRGPNTEAFF.

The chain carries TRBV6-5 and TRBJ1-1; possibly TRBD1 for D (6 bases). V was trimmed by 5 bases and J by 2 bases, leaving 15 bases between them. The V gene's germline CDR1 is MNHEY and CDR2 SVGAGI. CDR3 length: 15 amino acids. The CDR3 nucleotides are TGTGCCAGCAGTCGGGTTGGGGGGGCCAACACTGAAGCTTTCTTT. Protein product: CASSRVGGANTEAFF.

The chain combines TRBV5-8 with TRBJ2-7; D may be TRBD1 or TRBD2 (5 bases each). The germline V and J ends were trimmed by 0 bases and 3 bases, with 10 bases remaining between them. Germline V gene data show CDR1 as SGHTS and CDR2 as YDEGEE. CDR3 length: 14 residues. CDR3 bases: TGTGCCAGCAGCTTGGGGGGACCTCTCTACGAGCAGTACGTC. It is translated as CASSLGGPLYEQYV.

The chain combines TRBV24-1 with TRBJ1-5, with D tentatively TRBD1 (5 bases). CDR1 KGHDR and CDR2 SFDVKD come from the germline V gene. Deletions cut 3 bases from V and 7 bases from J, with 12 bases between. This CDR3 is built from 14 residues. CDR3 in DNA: TGTGCCACCAGTGATCAGGGTATTGTGCAGCCCCAGCATTTT. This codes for CATSDQGIVQPQHF.

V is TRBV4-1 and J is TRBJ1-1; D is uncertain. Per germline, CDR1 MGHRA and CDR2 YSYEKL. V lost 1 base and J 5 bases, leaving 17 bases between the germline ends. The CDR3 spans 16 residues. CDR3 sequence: CASSQGSRTYETEAFF. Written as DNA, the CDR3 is TGCGCCAGCAGCCAAGGATCTCGGACGTACGAAACTGAAGCTTTCTTT.

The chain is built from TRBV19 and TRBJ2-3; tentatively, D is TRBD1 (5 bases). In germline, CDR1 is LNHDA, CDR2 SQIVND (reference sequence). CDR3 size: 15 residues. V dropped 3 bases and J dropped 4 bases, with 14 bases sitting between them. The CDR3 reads CASSISQGRADTQYF. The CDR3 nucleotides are TGTGCCAGTAGTATTTCTCAGGGTCGGGCAGATACGCAGTATTTT.

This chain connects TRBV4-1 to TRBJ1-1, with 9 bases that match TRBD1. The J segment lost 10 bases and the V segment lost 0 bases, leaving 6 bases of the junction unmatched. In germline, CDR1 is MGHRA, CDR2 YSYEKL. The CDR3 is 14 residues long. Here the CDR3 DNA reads TGCGCCAGCAGCCAAGATCGGACAGGGGCTGTAGCTTTCTTT. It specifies CASSQDRTGAVAFF.